The sequence of this T cell receptor beta chain was determined in a study of T-cell reconstitution after alpha-beta-depleted transplantation in children. Germline V gene sequence: CDR1 LNHNV, CDR2 YYDKDF (reference sequence). Trimming shortened V by 1 base and J by 7 bases, and 4 bases separated the two germline ends. CDR3 size: 12 residues. The study, taken as a whole, reports: Fresh T-cell production supplied most of the T-cell counts and diversity seen one year after transplant. After transplant, at about two months, alpha-beta T cells were reportedly derived from several hundred expanded graft clones.

This clonotype was seen ten or more times. Its specificity is not known. During its preparation, the TCRbeta library received unique molecular identifiers. A single record per CDR3 protein comes from TCRdb applying MiXCR to the PCR reads. In the table there are approximately 250,000 distinct CDR3 sequences, 25% of which are singletons. The sample here was PBMCs, taken before TCRalphabeta/CD19-depleted stem cell transplant. The chain uses TRBV15 and TRBJ2-2; D call uncertain. The receptor's source is a girl aged 2 to 9 with Fanconi anemia, due to receive a stem cell transplant. CDR3 sequence: CATSRGSGELFF. The CDR3 nucleotides read TGTGCCACCAGCAGAGGTAGCGGGGAGCTGTTTTTT.